What follows are 31 T cell receptor beta chains derived from one specimen sequenced in a study of control samples from healthy donors and cancer patients. Clones were sequenced by immunoSEQ multiplex PCR, and TCRdb holds only the in-frame ones, with some missing. The table has roughly 49,000 clones, about 88% seen once. Sequenced: PBMCs. The receptors shown here come from a middle-aged man with head and neck cancer.

The chain employs TRBV5-1 and TRBJ1-3; D not certain. The V gene lost 0 bases and the J gene lost 0 bases, with 7 bases spanning the gap. The CDR3 contains 15 residues. Germline values: CDR1 SGHRS, CDR2 YFSETQ. This CDR3 reads CASSLAGNSGNTIYF. The CDR3 nucleotides are TGCGCCAGCAGCTTGGCTGGGAACTCTGGAAACACCATATATTTT.

This chain connects TRBV11-2 to TRBJ2-1; D call uncertain. The germline gives CDR1 SGHAT, CDR2 FQNNGV. This CDR3 is built from 15 residues. The V gene lost 1 base and the J gene lost 5 bases, with 12 bases spanning the gap. CDR3 sequence (DNA): TGTGCCAGCAGCTTAGGATCCCTGGCCGACAATGAGCAGTTCTTC. It translates to CASSLGSLADNEQFF.

This chain joins TRBV7-9 and TRBJ2-5, with 11 nucleotides matching TRBD2. After removal of 5 bases from V and 4 bases from J, the junction contained 9 bases not matched to a gene. This CDR3 region has 16 residues. Germline-derived CDR1 and CDR2 are SEHNR and FQNEAQ (reference sequence). CDR3 sequence: CASSQGFSGRGETQYF. The CDR3 DNA reads as TGTGCCAGCAGCCAAGGCTTTAGCGGGAGGGGAGAGACCCAGTACTTC.

V and J are TRBV12-5 and TRBJ1-1, with TRBD1 identical over 7 bases. Germline loops: CDR1 LGHNT, CDR2 FRNRAP. CDR3 size: 18 residues. Trimming took 3 bases from V and 3 from J; bases not matched to a gene: 16. CDR3 sequence: CASGFTRGDFDGYTEAFF. CDR3 DNA sequence: TGTGCTAGTGGTTTCACCAGGGGGGACTTTGATGGGTACACTGAAGCTTTCTTT.

V and J are TRBV9 and TRBJ2-5; TRBD2 aligns across 11 bases. The germline gives CDR1 SGDLS, CDR2 YYNGEE. This CDR3 spans 15 amino acids. The V gene end was trimmed by 3 bases and the J gene end by 2 bases; junction bases not matched to a gene: 3. The CDR3 nucleotides are TGTGCCAGCAGCGGGGGACTAGCGGTACAAGAGACCCAGTACTTC. Translating it yields CASSGGLAVQETQYF.

This sequence joins TRBV7-8 and TRBJ2-3; 9 bases agree with TRBD2. V was clipped by 5 bases and J by 4 bases; unmatched bases: 10. Germline values: CDR1 SGHVS, CDR2 FQNEAQ. This CDR3 has 16 amino acids. The CDR3 DNA follows: TGTGCCAGCAGCGTCCTAGCGGGGCAAAGGGCAGATACGCAGTATTTT. Translating gives CASSVLAGQRADTQYF. Supplemented by reference TRBV7-8 and TRBJ2-3, the full variable domain reads GAGVSQSPRYKVAKRGQDVALRCDPISGHVSLFWYQQALGQGPEFLTYFQNEAQLDKSGLPSDRFFAERPEGSVSTLKIQRTQQEDSAVYLCASSVLAGQRADTQYFGPGTRLTVL.

The J gene is TRBJ2-2, the V gene TRBV7-3; the D is unclear. CDR3 length equals 12 residues. CDR1 and CDR2 from the germline V gene are SGHTA and FQGTGA. V was trimmed by 2 bases and J by 7 bases, leaving 5 bases between them. The CDR3: CASSLFGGELFF. CDR3 sequence (DNA): TGTGCCAGCAGCTTATTCGGCGGGGAGCTGTTTTTT.

The chain links TRBV7-9 to TRBJ2-4; 7 positions match TRBD1. CDR3 length equals 14 residues. The V segment lost 2 bases and the J segment 7 bases; nucleotides outside the gene matches: 5. CDR1 is SEHNR and CDR2 is FQNEAQ in the germline V gene (reference sequence). The CDR3 DNA follows: TGTGCCAGCAGCTTAAGAGGGGGCCAGAACATTCAGTACTTC. As protein: CASSLRGGQNIQYF.

As DNA, the CDR3 is TGTGCCAGCGGAGGTTACGCCCTCGGGACTAGCTCCTACAATGAGCAGTTCTTC. It translates to CASGGYALGTSSYNEQFF. The chain is built from TRBV2 and TRBJ2-1, with 8 bases that match TRBD2. CDR3 length: 18 residues. V shed 8 bases and J 0 bases; nucleotides not matched to a gene: 15. The germline CDR1 and CDR2 sequences are SNHLY and FYNNEI.

V usage is TRBV10-3 and J usage is TRBJ2-1; 14 positions match TRBD2. The trim removed 4 bases at V and 8 bases at J, leaving 1 base unmatched. Germline loops: CDR1 ENHRY, CDR2 SYGVKD. This CDR3 has 14 amino acids. Here the CDR3 DNA reads TGTGCCATCAGTGGGGGACTAGCGGGGGATGAGCAGTTCTTC. Translated, it gives CAISGGLAGDEQFF.

The gene calls are TRBV14 and TRBJ2-2; D ambiguous. The CDR3 covers 15 residues. The V gene lost 0 bases and the J gene lost 1 base, with 6 bases spanning the gap. Germline lookup yields CDR1 SGHDN and CDR2 FVKESK. The DNA for the CDR3 is TGTGCCAGCAGCCAAGAAGACTGGAACACCGGGGAGCTGTTTTTT. Translation: CASSQEDWNTGELFF. Full variable domain (remainder filled in from reference TRBV14 and TRBJ2-2): EAGVTQFPSHSVIEKGQTVTLRCDPISGHDNLYWYRRVMGKEIKFLLHFVKESKQDESGMPNNRFLAERTGGTYSTLKVQPAELEDSGVYFCASSQEDWNTGELFFGEGSRLTVL.

The J gene is TRBJ2-7, the V gene TRBV28; 8 bases match TRBD1. This CDR3 spans 13 amino acids. The junction had 3 bases not matched to a gene; V was cut back by 5 bases and J by 3 bases. Germline CDR1 MDHEN, CDR2 SYDVKM. The CDR3 coding sequence is TGTGCCAGCAGTCCAGGACAGGGCTACGAGCAGTACTTC. It encodes CASSPGQGYEQYF.

This chain joins TRBV28 and TRBJ1-5, with a tentative D call TRBD1 (5 bases). The CDR3 has 15 residues. Trimming removed 6 bases at V and 4 bases at J, with 16 bases between. The germline V gene has CDR1 MDHEN and CDR2 SYDVKM. As DNA, the CDR3 is TGTGCCAGCAGCTTCGCCGGGGGTGGGAATCAGCCCCAGCATTTT. Amino acid sequence: CASSFAGGGNQPQHF. The entire variable domain, with the rest obtained from reference TRBV28 and TRBJ1-5, is as follows: DVKVTQSSRYLVKRTGEKVFLECVQDMDHENMFWYRQDPGLGLRLIYFSYDVKMKEKGDIPEGYSVSREKKERFSLILESASTNQTSMYLCASSFAGGGNQPQHFGDGTRLSIL.

CDR3 DNA: TGTGCCAGCAGCTTAGTCCCGGATGAAAAACTGTTTTTT. The encoded protein is CASSLVPDEKLFF. The chain carries TRBV7-9 and TRBJ1-4; D not certain. The CDR3 has 13 residues. Trimming cost V 1 base and J 6 bases, with 6 bases left between them. In germline, CDR1 is SEHNR, CDR2 FQNEAQ (reference sequence).

A remark on this clone: Germline is not matched at one junction end, which may reflect a read error. The CDR3 nucleotides read TGTGCCAGCAGCAGGCCACGAGGGACAACAAATGAAAAACTGTTTTTT. It yields the protein CASSRPRGTTNEKLFF. This chain joins TRBV7-9 and TRBJ1-4; weak D call: TRBD1 (6 bases). The CDR3 loop spans 16 amino acids. Germline values: CDR1 SEHNR, CDR2 FQNEAQ (reference sequence).

This chain uses TRBV6-5 with TRBJ2-2; perhaps TRBD2 as D (7 bases). The CDR3 totals 14 residues. The ends were cut back, 6 bases at V and 1 base at J, with 9 bases in the middle. Germline V gene data show CDR1 as MNHEY and CDR2 as SVGAGI. The DNA for the CDR3 is TGTGCCAGCAGGGGGGGGCTGAACACCGGGGAGCTGTTTTTT. It codes for CASRGGLNTGELFF.

The chain employs TRBV11-1 and TRBJ2-2; possibly TRBD1 for D (5 bases). Germline-derived CDR1 and CDR2 are SGHAT and FQDESV (reference sequence). This CDR3 spans 14 amino acids. Trimming removed 3 bases at V and 6 bases at J, with 11 bases between. The chain's CDR3 is CASSLSQGSGELFF. The CDR3 region has the DNA TGTGCCAGCAGCTTGTCGCAGGGTTCCGGGGAGCTGTTTTTT.

The chain couples TRBV6-4 to TRBJ2-2; D unclear. CDR3 length: 11 amino acids. Between the trimmed V and J ends, which lost 9 bases and 4 bases, there was a span of 6 bases. In germline, CDR1 is MRHNA, CDR2 SNTAGT. CDR3 residues: CARVSTGELFF. In DNA, the CDR3 is TGTGCCAGGGTAAGCACCGGGGAGCTGTTTTTT.

The chain links TRBV7-2 to TRBJ2-1; 10 bases line up with TRBD2. The V and J ends lost 3 bases and 8 bases, in that order; junction bases with no gene match: 7. CDR3 length: 15 residues. CDR1 and CDR2 (germline): SGHTA, FQGNSA. CDR3: CASSFVASGGYEQFF. The CDR3 nucleotides are TGTGCCAGCAGCTTTGTCGCTAGCGGGGGATATGAGCAGTTCTTC.

This rearrangement joins TRBV15 to TRBJ1-4; 7 bases map to TRBD1. The CDR3 runs 16 residues. CDR1 and CDR2 (germline): LNHNV, YYDKDF (reference sequence). Trimming removed 0 bases from V and 4 bases from J; junction bases left unmatched: 5. CDR3 region: CATSRDQGTVNEKLFF. CDR3 bases: TGTGCCACCAGCAGAGATCAAGGGACAGTTAATGAAAAACTGTTTTTT.

This chain connects TRBV7-3 to TRBJ2-2; D unresolved. The V and J ends lost 4 bases and 8 bases respectively, with 8 bases between them. This CDR3 comprises 12 residues. The germline V gene has CDR1 SGHTA and CDR2 FQGTGA. DNA for the CDR3: TGTGCCAGCAGCTCTAACCGGGGGGAGCTGTTTTTT. Its protein product is CASSSNRGELFF.

There are a few counts of this clone. The rearrangement joins TRBV28 to TRBJ1-5; D gene uncertain. This CDR3 region has 13 residues. Trimming took 4 bases from V and 3 from J, leaving 7 bases between them. Germline V gene lookup returns CDR1 MDHEN and CDR2 SYDVKM. This CDR3 is CASSSGVNQPQHF. The CDR3 region has the DNA TGTGCCAGCAGTTCAGGAGTCAATCAGCCCCAGCATTTT.

This chain connects TRBV6-6 to TRBJ1-4, with D perhaps TRBD1 (6 bases). Trimming pared 6 bases from V and 4 bases from J, leaving 15 bases between. The germline V gene encodes CDR1 MNHNY and CDR2 SVGAGI (reference sequence). The CDR3 is 15 amino acids. Here the CDR3 reads CASSPGVTDNEKLFF. The CDR3, as DNA: TGTGCCAGCAGCCCAGGGGTTACGGATAATGAAAAACTGTTTTTT.

The chain combines TRBV30 with TRBJ1-2, with a tentative D call TRBD1 (6 bases). The CDR3 totals 11 residues. Germline values: CDR1 GTSNPN, CDR2 SVGIG (reference sequence). Trimming left V 2 bases short and J 7 bases short, with 8 bases between. The CDR3 region has the DNA TGTGCCTGGAGTAAAGGGGGTGGCTACACCTTC. It specifies CAWSKGGGYTF.

The V and J genes are TRBV7-8 and TRBJ1-5; 7 bases fit TRBD1. In germline, CDR1 is SGHVS, CDR2 FQNEAQ. The junction had 8 bases not matched to a gene; V was cut back by 1 base and J by 5 bases. The CDR3 length is 16 residues. The CDR3 sequence: CASSLVPGGYYQPQHF. The CDR3 DNA is TGTGCCAGCAGCTTAGTGCCAGGGGGTTATTATCAGCCCCAGCATTTT.

The chain is built from TRBV7-3 and TRBJ2-2; possible D gene TRBD1, 6 bases. The CDR3 contains 16 residues. Deletions cut 2 bases from V and 5 bases from J, with 15 bases between. Looked up from germline, CDR1 is SGHTA and CDR2 is FQGTGA. The CDR3 DNA follows: TGTGCCAGCAGCTTAGATTCAGGGGCTGGGACCGGGGAGCTGTTTTTT. Encoded protein: CASSLDSGAGTGELFF.

The sample holds one count of this clone. The chain employs TRBV7-2 and TRBJ2-7; D is uncertain. The V and J ends lost 1 base and 0 bases respectively, with 7 bases between them. The germline gives CDR1 SGHTA, CDR2 FQGNSA. This CDR3 is 14 amino acids long. In DNA, the CDR3 is TGTGCCAGCAGCTTAGGGCTACTCTCCTACGAGCAGTACTTC. Encoded protein: CASSLGLLSYEQYF.

DNA of the CDR3: TGTGCCAGCAGCCAAGATAAGACAGGGGTGAGCGAGCAGTACTTC. This encodes CASSQDKTGVSEQYF. The J gene is TRBJ2-7, the V gene TRBV3-1 (or the pseudogene TRBV3-2); TRBD1 matches at 8 bases. The V gene's germline CDR1 is LGHDT and CDR2 YNNKEL (reference sequence). V shed 0 bases, J shed 6 bases, and the junction held 7 bases outside the gene matches. The CDR3 spans 15 residues.

This clone was counted once. The chain combines TRBV5-1 with TRBJ2-1; 9 nucleotides line up with TRBD2. The CDR3 consists of 16 residues. The V and J ends lost 4 bases and 7 bases, in that order; junction bases with no gene match: 12. CDR1 and CDR2 (germline): SGHRS, YFSETQ. CDR3 nucleotides: TGCGCCAGCAGCCCCCTCGGGGCGGGAGGGCCAAATGAGCAGTTCTTC. This encodes CASSPLGAGGPNEQFF.

The chain has TRBV5-8 and TRBJ2-1; TRBD2 aligns across 8 bases. This CDR3 is 17 amino acids long. The V gene's germline CDR1 is SGHTS and CDR2 YDEGEE. V shed 0 bases, J shed 8 bases, and the junction held 13 bases outside the gene matches. CDR3 nucleotides: TGTGCCAGCAGCTTGGCGCTTTCGGGACTAGTATTGCATGAGCAGTTCTTC. Its protein product is CASSLALSGLVLHEQFF.

CDR3 residues: CASSATSGRSYEQYF. CDR3 DNA: TGCGCCAGCAGCGCTACTAGCGGGAGGTCCTACGAGCAGTACTTC. The chain employs TRBV4-1 and TRBJ2-7; 12 bases map to TRBD2. Per the germline V gene, CDR1 is MGHRA and CDR2 is YSYEKL. Germline trimming cut 5 bases from V and 1 base from J; bases unmatched to any gene: 3. This CDR3 has 15 residues.